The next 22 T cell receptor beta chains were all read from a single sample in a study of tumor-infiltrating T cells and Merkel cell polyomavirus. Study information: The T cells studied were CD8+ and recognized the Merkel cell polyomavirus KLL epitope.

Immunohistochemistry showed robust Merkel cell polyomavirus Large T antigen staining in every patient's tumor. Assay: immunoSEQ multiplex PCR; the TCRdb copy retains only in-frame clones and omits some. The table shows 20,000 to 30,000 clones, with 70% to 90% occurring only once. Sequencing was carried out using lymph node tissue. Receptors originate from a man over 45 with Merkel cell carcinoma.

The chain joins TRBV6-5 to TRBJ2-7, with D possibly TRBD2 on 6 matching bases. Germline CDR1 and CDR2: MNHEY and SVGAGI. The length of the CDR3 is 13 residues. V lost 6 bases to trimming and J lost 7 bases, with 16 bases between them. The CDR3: CASSQPEGREQYF. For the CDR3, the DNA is TGTGCCAGCAGCCAGCCGGAGGGGCGAGAGCAGTACTTC.

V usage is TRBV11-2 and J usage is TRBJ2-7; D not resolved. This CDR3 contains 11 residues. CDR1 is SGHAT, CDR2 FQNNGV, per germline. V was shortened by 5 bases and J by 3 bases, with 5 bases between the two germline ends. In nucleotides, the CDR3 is TGTGCCAGCAGCCCCTACTACGAGCAGTACTTC. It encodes CASSPYYEQYF.

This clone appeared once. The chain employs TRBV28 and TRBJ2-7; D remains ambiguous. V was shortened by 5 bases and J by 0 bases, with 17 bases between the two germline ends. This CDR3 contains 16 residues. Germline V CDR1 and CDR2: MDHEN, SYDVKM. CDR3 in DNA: TGTGCCAGCAGTACGACACCTGAATTCCTCTCCTACGAGCAGTACTTC. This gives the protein CASSTTPEFLSYEQYF.

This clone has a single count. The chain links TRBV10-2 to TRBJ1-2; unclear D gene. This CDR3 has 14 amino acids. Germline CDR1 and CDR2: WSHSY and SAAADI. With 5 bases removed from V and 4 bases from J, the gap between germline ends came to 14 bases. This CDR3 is CASSRDPGGYGYTF. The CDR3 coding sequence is TGCGCCAGCAGTCGGGATCCGGGCGGCTATGGCTACACCTTC.

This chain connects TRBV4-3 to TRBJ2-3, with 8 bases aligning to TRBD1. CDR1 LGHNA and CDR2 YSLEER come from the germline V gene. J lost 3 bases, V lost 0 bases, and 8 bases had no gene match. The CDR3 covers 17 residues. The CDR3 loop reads CASSQDEVTGVTDTQYF. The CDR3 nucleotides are TGCGCCAGCAGCCAAGATGAGGTGACAGGGGTGACAGATACGCAGTATTTT.

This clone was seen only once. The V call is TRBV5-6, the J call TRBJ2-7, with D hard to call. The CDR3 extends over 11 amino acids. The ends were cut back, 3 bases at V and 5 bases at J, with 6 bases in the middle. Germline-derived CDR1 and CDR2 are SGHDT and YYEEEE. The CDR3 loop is CASSYNHEQYF. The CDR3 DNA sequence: TGTGCCAGCAGCTACAACCACGAGCAGTACTTC.

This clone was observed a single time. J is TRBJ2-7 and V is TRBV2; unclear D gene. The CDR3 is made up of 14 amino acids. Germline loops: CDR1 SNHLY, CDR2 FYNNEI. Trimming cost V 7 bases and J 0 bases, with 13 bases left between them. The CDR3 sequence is CASMFLLSSYEQYF. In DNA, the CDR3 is TGTGCCAGCATGTTCTTACTTAGCTCCTACGAGCAGTACTTC.

The CDR3 spells CASGLVWGVGNQPQHF. In nucleotides, the CDR3 is TGTGCTAGTGGTTTGGTATGGGGCGTGGGCAATCAGCCCCAGCATTTT. The chain is built from TRBV12-5 and TRBJ1-5; the D gene is possibly TRBD1 (5 bases). The CDR3 runs to 16 residues. Trimming left V 0 bases short and J 2 bases short, with 11 bases between. Germline V CDR1 and CDR2: LGHNT, FRNRAP.

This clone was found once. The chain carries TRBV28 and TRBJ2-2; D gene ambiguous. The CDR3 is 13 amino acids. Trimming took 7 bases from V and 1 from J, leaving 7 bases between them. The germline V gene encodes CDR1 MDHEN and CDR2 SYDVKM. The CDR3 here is CASINRNTGELFF. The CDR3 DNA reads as TGTGCCAGCATCAACAGGAACACCGGGGAGCTGTTTTTT.

The CDR3 region is CASIARDYGYTF. CDR3 coding DNA: TGTGCCAGCATTGCCAGGGACTATGGCTACACCTTC. The gene calls are TRBV28 and TRBJ1-2; maybe TRBD1 (5 bases). This CDR3 is built from 12 residues. Trimming pared 7 bases from V and 3 bases from J, leaving 9 bases between. Germline V gene data show CDR1 as MDHEN and CDR2 as SYDVKM.

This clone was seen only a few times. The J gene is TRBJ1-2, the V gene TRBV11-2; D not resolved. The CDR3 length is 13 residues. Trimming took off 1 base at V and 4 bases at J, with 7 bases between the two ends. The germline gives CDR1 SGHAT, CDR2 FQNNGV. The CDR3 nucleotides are TGTGCCAGCAGCTTAGCCGAGTTCTATGGCTACACCTTC. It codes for CASSLAEFYGYTF.

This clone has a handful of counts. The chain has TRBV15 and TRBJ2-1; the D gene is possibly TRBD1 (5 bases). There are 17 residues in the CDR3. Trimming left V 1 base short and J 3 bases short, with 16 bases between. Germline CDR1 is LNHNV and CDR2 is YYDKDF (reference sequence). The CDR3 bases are TGTGCCACCAGCAGAGTCGAAGGGGCCCCCTTCTACAATGAGCAGTTCTTC. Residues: CATSRVEGAPFYNEQFF.

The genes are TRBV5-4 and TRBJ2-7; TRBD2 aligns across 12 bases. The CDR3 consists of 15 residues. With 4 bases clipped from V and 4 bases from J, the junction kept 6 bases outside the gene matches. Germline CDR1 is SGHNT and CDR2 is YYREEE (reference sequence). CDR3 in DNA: TGTGCCAGCAGCAACCTAGCGGGGGGGATTTACGAGCAGTACTTC. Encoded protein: CASSNLAGGIYEQYF.

This chain's CDR3 is CASSLGQAGNTIYF. CDR3 in DNA: TGTGCCAGCAGCCTGGGACAGGCTGGAAACACCATATATTTT. This chain connects TRBV13 to TRBJ1-3; 8 positions agree with TRBD1. The CDR3 contains 14 residues. From germline, CDR1 is PRHDT and CDR2 FYEKMQ (reference sequence). V lost 5 bases and J lost 2; bases outside the gene matches: 2.

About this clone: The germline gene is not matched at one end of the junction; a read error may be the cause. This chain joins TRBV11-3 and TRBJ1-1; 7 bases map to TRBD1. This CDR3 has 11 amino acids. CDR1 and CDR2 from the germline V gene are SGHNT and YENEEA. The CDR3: CASSLYGDSLF. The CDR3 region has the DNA TGTGCCAGCAGCTTATACGGGGACAGCCTGTTT.

CDR3 in amino acids: CASSLIQRGGGEQFF. CDR3 DNA: TGTGCCAGCAGCTTAATACAGCGGGGCGGAGGTGAGCAGTTCTTC. The chain joins TRBV7-3 to TRBJ2-1, with 7 bases fitting TRBD2. This CDR3 is built from 15 residues. Losses at the gene ends were 1 base for V and 9 bases for J; bases not matched to a gene: 9. CDR1 is SGHTA and CDR2 is FQGTGA in the germline V gene.

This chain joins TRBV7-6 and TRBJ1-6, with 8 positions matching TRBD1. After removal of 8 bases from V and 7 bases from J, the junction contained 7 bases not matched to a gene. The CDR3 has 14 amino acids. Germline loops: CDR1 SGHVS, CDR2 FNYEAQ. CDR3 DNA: TGTGCCAGCGGGGACAGGTCCCGCAATTCACCCCTCCACTTT. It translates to CASGDRSRNSPLHF.

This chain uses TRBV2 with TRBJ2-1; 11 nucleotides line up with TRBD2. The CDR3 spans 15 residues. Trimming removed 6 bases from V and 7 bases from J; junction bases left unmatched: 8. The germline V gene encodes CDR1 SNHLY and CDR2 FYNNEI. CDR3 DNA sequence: TGTGCCAGCAGGCCCGGGACTAGCGGTGCGAATGAGCAGTTCTTC. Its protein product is CASRPGTSGANEQFF.

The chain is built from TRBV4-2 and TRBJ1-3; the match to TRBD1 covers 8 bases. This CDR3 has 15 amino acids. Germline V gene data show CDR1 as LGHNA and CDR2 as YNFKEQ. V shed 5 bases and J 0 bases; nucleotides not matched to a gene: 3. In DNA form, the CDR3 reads TGTGCCAGCAGCGCGACAGGGGTCTCTGGAAACACCATATATTTT. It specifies CASSATGVSGNTIYF.

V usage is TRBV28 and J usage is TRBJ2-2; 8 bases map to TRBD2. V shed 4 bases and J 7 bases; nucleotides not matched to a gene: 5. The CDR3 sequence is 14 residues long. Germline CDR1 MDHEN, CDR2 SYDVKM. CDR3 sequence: CASSSPGGIGELFF. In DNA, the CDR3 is TGTGCCAGCAGTTCCCCGGGGGGGATCGGGGAGCTGTTTTTT.

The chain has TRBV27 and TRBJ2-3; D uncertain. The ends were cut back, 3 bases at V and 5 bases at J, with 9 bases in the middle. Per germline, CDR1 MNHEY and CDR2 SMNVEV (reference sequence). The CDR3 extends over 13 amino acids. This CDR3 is CASSFTVVDTQYF. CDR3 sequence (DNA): TGTGCCAGCAGTTTCACAGTGGTAGATACGCAGTATTTT.

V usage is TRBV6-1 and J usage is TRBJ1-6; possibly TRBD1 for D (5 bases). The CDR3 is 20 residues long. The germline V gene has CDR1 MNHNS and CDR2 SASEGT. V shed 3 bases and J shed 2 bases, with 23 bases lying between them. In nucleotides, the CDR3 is TGTGCCAGCAGTGAGGTTCTCTTAGGGGCCCTGATCGCCTATAATTCACCCCTCCACTTT. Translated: CASSEVLLGALIAYNSPLHF.